The 23 T cell receptor beta chains listed next were all sequenced from one sample in a study of human T cells and chemical hapten exposure. MiXCR, run by TCRdb on the RACE reads, gives a single entry per CDR3 protein. The table has 120,000 or so distinct CDR3 sequences, about 14% seen once. Time point meaning: pre-sensitization, week 0. Sample treatment: therapeutic diphenylcyclopropenone sensitization with weekly scalp DPC. The sequences come from whole blood, collected in connection with sensitization to the hapten diphenylcyclopropenone (DPC). These receptors all stem from a woman aged 18-29 years with alopecia areata. Some clones in this sample may be carry-over from other donors' samples.

This clonotype was seen repeatedly, ten times or more. DNA of the CDR3: TGTGCCAGCTCACCCGGGACAGGCCTTTACTATGGCTACACCTTC. It translates to CASSPGTGLYYGYTF. This chain joins TRBV18 and TRBJ1-2; 8 positions agree with TRBD1. V shed 3 bases, J shed 3 bases, and the junction held 6 bases outside the gene matches. From germline, CDR1 is KGHSH and CDR2 LQKENI. The CDR3 totals 15 residues.

Many counts were recorded for this clonotype. The chain recombines TRBV4-3 with TRBJ1-6; 7 positions match TRBD1. Germline V CDR1 and CDR2: LGHNA, YSLEER. The CDR3 is made up of 16 amino acids. V lost 1 base, J lost 7 bases, and 7 bases stayed unmatched. DNA for the CDR3: TGCGCCAGCAGCCAAGCACCCGACAGGGTGAATTCACCCCTCCACTTT. This translates into CASSQAPDRVNSPLHF.

Only a few counts were recorded for this clonotype. V gene TRBV2 combines with J gene TRBJ1-1; the D is unclear. CDR3 length: 13 residues. V was clipped by 7 bases and J by 0 bases, with 9 bases between them. The V gene's germline CDR1 is SNHLY and CDR2 FYNNEI. The CDR3 region has the DNA TGTGCCAGCAACGTCTTCTTGAACACTGAAGCTTTCTTT. Translating gives CASNVFLNTEAFF.

This clonotype showed up many times. This sequence joins TRBV9 and TRBJ2-3; D perhaps matches TRBD1 (8 bases). Germline CDR1 is SGDLS and CDR2 is YYNGEE. The CDR3 is made up of 19 amino acids. V was pared by 3 bases and J by 3 bases, with 26 bases between. DNA of the CDR3: TGTGCCAGCAGCGCGTGGTTGGACAGGGCAAGCGGGGCGACAGATACGCAGTATTTT. It translates to CASSAWLDRASGATDTQYF.

This clonotype was counted many times. This chain connects TRBV4-2 to TRBJ2-3, with unresolved D. There are 16 residues in the CDR3. The germline V gene encodes CDR1 LGHNA and CDR2 YNFKEQ. V lost 0 bases, J lost 2 bases, and 12 bases lay in between. The CDR3 region is CASSQELNIPTDTQYF. In DNA, the CDR3 is TGTGCCAGCAGCCAAGAACTAAACATTCCCACAGATACGCAGTATTTT.

This clonotype was counted ten times or more. V and J are TRBV9 and TRBJ2-1, with TRBD2 matching 7 bases. V shed 2 bases, J shed 0 bases, and the junction held 8 bases outside the gene matches. Germline CDR1 and CDR2: SGDLS and YYNGEE. The CDR3 is 17 residues long. Written as DNA, the CDR3 is TGTGCCAGCAGCGTGGCGGGCGGGAGCAGCTCCTACAATGAGCAGTTCTTC. Translation: CASSVAGGSSSYNEQFF. The full variable domain, in which reference TRBV9 and TRBJ2-1 provide the parts outside the CDR3, is DSGVTQTPKHLITATGQRVTLRCSPRSGDLSVYWYQQSLDQGLQFLIQYYNGEERAKGNILERFSAQQFPDLHSELNLSSLELGDSALYFCASSVAGGSSSYNEQFFGPGTRLTVL.

The chain combines TRBV29-1 with TRBJ2-5; TRBD2 aligns across 10 bases. Germline V gene lookup returns CDR1 SQVTM and CDR2 ANQGSEA. The ends lost 6 bases at V and 2 bases at J; junction bases unmatched: 3. The CDR3 is 13 amino acids. CDR3 region: CSVERGGQETQYF. The DNA for the CDR3 is TGCAGCGTCGAGCGGGGGGGACAAGAGACCCAGTACTTC.

This chain connects TRBV10-2 to TRBJ1-1; D unresolved. The germline V gene encodes CDR1 WSHSY and CDR2 SAAADI. The CDR3 runs to 13 residues. V was pared by 10 bases and J by 5 bases, with 17 bases between. This CDR3 is CATTDARRTEAFF. The CDR3 DNA sequence: TGCGCCACTACGGACGCCCGCCGGACTGAAGCTTTCTTT.

This clonotype appeared many times. J is TRBJ2-3 and V is TRBV6-1; possibly TRBD1 for D (5 bases). Between the trimmed V and J ends, which lost 2 bases and 4 bases, there was a span of 13 bases. The CDR3 has 15 amino acids. Germline values: CDR1 MNHNS, CDR2 SASEGT. The CDR3 region is CASSESGSRADTQYF. In nucleotides, the CDR3 is TGTGCCAGCAGTGAATCCGGTAGCAGGGCAGATACGCAGTATTTT.

This clonotype was counted only a few times. The chain recombines TRBV12-3 or TRBV12-4 with TRBJ2-1; D could derive from TRBD1 or TRBD2 (5 bases each). Trimming removed 5 bases at V and 6 bases at J, with 14 bases between. The CDR3 extends over 14 amino acids. The DNA of the CDR3 is TGTGCCAGCAGTCATGGGACCAGACCCAATGAGCAGTTCTTC. This translates into CASSHGTRPNEQFF.

Many counts were recorded for this clonotype. The chain employs TRBV7-9 and TRBJ1-2; TRBD1 is a possible D gene (6 bases). The CDR3 totals 14 residues. V lost 7 bases to trimming and J lost 4 bases, with 16 bases between them. Germline CDR1 SEHNR, CDR2 FQNEAQ (reference sequence). The CDR3 spells CASTGAGRGYGYTF. The CDR3 nucleotides read TGTGCCAGCACAGGGGCAGGGAGAGGCTATGGCTACACCTTC.

This clonotype has at least ten counts. The J gene is TRBJ2-7, the V gene TRBV5-4; 11 bases fit TRBD2. The CDR3 is 16 amino acids. In germline, CDR1 is SGHNT, CDR2 YYREEE (reference sequence). Trimming at V came to 4 bases and at J to 2 bases, leaving 8 bases not matched to a gene. CDR3 nucleotide sequence: TGTGCCAGCAGCCCTACTAGCGGGGGCCCCCCCTACGAGCAGTACTTC. Translated: CASSPTSGGPPYEQYF.

The rearrangement links TRBV12-3 or TRBV12-4 to TRBJ2-1; D is ambiguous. The CDR3 is made up of 15 amino acids. Trimming took 10 bases from V and 4 from J, leaving 20 bases between them. The CDR3 spells CATSVMSPLYNEQFF. The CDR3 DNA is TGTGCCACCTCAGTTATGAGTCCCTTGTACAATGAGCAGTTCTTC.

The genes are TRBV18 and TRBJ1-2; 7 nucleotides align to TRBD1. This CDR3 has 12 amino acids. V dropped 4 bases and J dropped 7; count of bases not matched to a gene: 3. Germline V gene sequence: CDR1 KGHSH, CDR2 LQKENI. The CDR3 bases are TGTGCCAGCTCACGGACAGGAGGTGGCTACACCTTC. This codes for CASSRTGGGYTF.

This clonotype was seen only a few times. CDR3 loop: CASSISGTGSYEQYF. CDR3 nucleotide sequence: TGTGCCAGTAGTATCAGCGGCACAGGGAGCTACGAGCAGTACTTC. The chain employs TRBV19 and TRBJ2-7; D might be TRBD1 (6 bases). The germline CDR1 and CDR2 sequences are LNHDA and SQIVND (reference sequence). V dropped 3 bases and J dropped 3 bases, with 15 bases sitting between them. The CDR3 contains 15 residues. Complete variable domain (other parts from reference TRBV19 and TRBJ2-7): DGGITQSPKYLFRKEGQNVTLSCEQNLNHDAMYWYRQDPGQGLRLIYYSQIVNDFQKGDIAEGYSVSREKKESFPLTVTSAQKNPTAFYLCASSISGTGSYEQYFGPGTRLTVT.

This clonotype appeared a few times. V and J are TRBV6-1 and TRBJ2-1, with 10 bases identical to TRBD1. With V trimmed by 4 bases and J by 7 bases, 7 bases remained unmatched. CDR3 size: 15 residues. The V gene's germline CDR1 is MNHNS and CDR2 SASEGT. This chain's CDR3 is CASSGDRGPWNEQFF. DNA of the CDR3: TGTGCCAGCAGTGGGGACAGGGGCCCCTGGAATGAGCAGTTCTTC.

This clonotype was picked up many times. The chain joins TRBV9 to TRBJ2-2; tentatively, D is TRBD1 (6 bases). V lost 5 bases and J 7 bases, leaving 12 bases between the germline ends. The CDR3 sequence is 13 residues long. Germline assignment: CDR1 SGDLS and CDR2 YYNGEE. For the CDR3, the DNA is TGTGCCAGCAGTTCACAGGGACGCGGGGAGCTGTTTTTT. Its translation is CASSSQGRGELFF.

By its share, this clonotype is medium-sized. The gene calls are TRBV7-9 and TRBJ1-1; 10 nucleotides line up with TRBD1. The V gene end was trimmed by 4 bases and the J gene end by 5 bases; junction bases not matched to a gene: 7. The CDR3 has 15 amino acids. CDR1 SEHNR and CDR2 FQNEAQ come from the germline V gene (reference sequence). The CDR3 reads CASSSRGQGITEAFF. The CDR3 DNA reads as TGTGCCAGCAGCTCGCGGGGACAGGGGATTACTGAAGCTTTCTTT.

The J gene is TRBJ2-3, the V gene TRBV5-1, with TRBD2 matching over 7 bases. With V trimmed by 6 bases and J by 0 bases, 4 bases remained unmatched. From germline, CDR1 is SGHRS and CDR2 YFSETQ. This CDR3 contains 14 residues. The CDR3 coding sequence is TGCGCCAGCAAGCGGGAAGTCAGCACAGATACGCAGTATTTT. Amino acids: CASKREVSTDTQYF.

This chain joins TRBV30 and TRBJ1-1; D gene unclear. The CDR3 sequence is 13 residues long. Looked up from germline, CDR1 is GTSNPN and CDR2 is SVGIG (reference sequence). V lost 3 bases, J lost 3 bases, and 11 bases lay in between. In DNA form, the CDR3 reads TGTGCCTGGAGAGGCCCCCGCTACACTGAAGCTTTCTTT. It specifies CAWRGPRYTEAFF.

The chain carries TRBV4-3 and TRBJ2-3; D gene unclear. Germline V lookup: CDR1 LGHNA, CDR2 YSLEER. The CDR3 sequence is 14 residues long. V was clipped by 5 bases and J by 0 bases, with 9 bases between them. In nucleotides, the CDR3 is TGCGCCAGCAGCTCAACGGAGAGCACAGATACGCAGTATTTT. Translated: CASSSTESTDTQYF.

The rearrangement uses TRBV29-1 and TRBJ2-5; D remains unclear. V was pared by 2 bases and J by 7 bases, with 14 bases between. Germline loops: CDR1 SQVTM, CDR2 ANQGSEA. The CDR3 length is 13 residues. CDR3 coding DNA: TGCAGCGTTGAACAGGAGCCCCGTGGGACCCAGTACTTC. Amino acid sequence: CSVEQEPRGTQYF.

This clonotype was counted between two and nine times. The chain uses TRBV11-2 and TRBJ2-1, with 8 positions matching TRBD2. The CDR3 runs 16 residues. Germline values: CDR1 SGHAT, CDR2 FQNNGV. V trimming: 4 bases; J trimming: 2 bases; junction bases outside the gene matches: 7. The CDR3 sequence is CASSSGTSAPYNEQFF. CDR3 in DNA: TGTGCCAGCAGCTCCGGGACTAGTGCTCCCTACAATGAGCAGTTCTTC.